Listed below are T cell receptor beta chains from one sample, sequenced in a study of cytomegalovirus exposure and HLA in healthy donors. The table came from immunoSEQ multiplex PCR; TCRdb's copy has only in-frame clones and leaves some out. The repertoire holds approximately 100,000 clones, with around two thirds as singletons. The sequenced material came from PBMCs. The source is a man aged 25-45 years in good health and CMV-seronegative. The CDR3 runs from the conserved cysteine through the conserved F or W. D genes are given only for firm matches. Clone sizes are given selectively: once, few, many, or a class where the clone is expanded.

j_call,v_call,clone_size,d_call,cdr3_nt,cdr3_aa
TRBJ1-5,TRBV11-2,NA,TRBD1,TGTGCCAGCAGCTTCCGACAGGGTAGCAATCAGCCCCAGCATTTT,CASSFRQGSNQPQHF
TRBJ2-7,TRBV5-1,NA,TRBD2,TGCGCCAGCAGCTTGGGGCTAAGAGCGGGAGGGGGCCCCTACGAGCAGTACTTC,CASSLGLRAGGGPYEQYF
TRBJ1-2,TRBV28,few,NA,TGTGCCAGCACCCTAACCCCGACAGTGTCCGGCTACACCTTC,CASTLTPTVSGYTF
TRBJ2-2,TRBV4-1,NA,TRBD2,TGCGCCAGCAGCCAAGACGGGACTAGCCTCACCGGGGAGCTGTTTTTT,CASSQDGTSLTGELFF
TRBJ1-1,TRBV30,NA,TRBD1,TGTGCCTGGAGTTTTCGTCCGGGACAGGGGACCACTGAAGCTTTCTTT,CAWSFRPGQGTTEAFF
TRBJ2-7,TRBV5-1,NA,TRBD2,TGCGCCAGCAGCTCTGCGACTAGCATCTACGAGCAGTACTTC,CASSSATSIYEQYF
TRBJ2-3,TRBV5-8,NA,NA,TGTGCCAGCAGCTTCGAACAGTCCTGGGATACGCAGTATTTT,CASSFEQSWDTQYF
TRBJ1-3,TRBV5-1,NA,NA,TGCGCCAGCAGCCCGGTGGCAGGTGGAAACACCATATATTTT,CASSPVAGGNTIYF
TRBJ2-1,TRBV6-5,few,NA,TGTGCCAGCAGTTACGAGGTGGCGGGGCCCTCCAATGAGCAGTTCTTC,CASSYEVAGPSNEQFF
TRBJ2-1,TRBV15,few,NA,TGTGCCACCAGCAGAGATGGTTGGCAGGGAACCCCTTTTACCCCCTACAATGAGCAGTTCTTC,CATSRDGWQGTPFTPYNEQFF
TRBJ1-1,TRBV18,NA,NA,TGTGCCAGCTCACCTGGGACAAGAAACACTGAAGCTTTCTTT,CASSPGTRNTEAFF
TRBJ2-7,TRBV6-5,NA,TRBD2,TGTGCCACCATAGCGGGGGGATCCTACGAGCAGTACTTC,CATIAGGSYEQYF
TRBJ2-3,TRBV4-3,NA,TRBD2,TGCGCCAGCAGCCAAGATCGGGAGGGGGGAAAGGATACGCAGTATTTT,CASSQDREGGKDTQYF
TRBJ1-2,TRBV9,NA,TRBD1,TGTGCCAGCAGGGACGGGACAGGGGCCTCGGGGGAGGGCGGCTACACCTTC,CASRDGTGASGEGGYTF
TRBJ2-5,TRBV9,NA,NA,TGTGCCAGCAGCGCTTACCTAACAGAGCGGGAGACCCAGTACTTC,CASSAYLTERETQYF
TRBJ1-4,TRBV11-2,NA,NA,TGTGCCAGCAGCTTATGGCTCGGGGGGATCGGGGAAAAACTGTTTTTT,CASSLWLGGIGEKLFF
TRBJ2-6,TRBV28,NA,NA,TGTGCCAGCAGTTCCACAGGGTTGAGAGGGGCCAACGTCCTGACTTTC,CASSSTGLRGANVLTF
TRBJ2-7,TRBV6-5,NA,NA,TGTGCCACCAAGAGGACAGCGAGCTCCTACGAGCAGTACTTC,CATKRTASSYEQYF
TRBJ1-6,TRBV7-9,NA,TRBD1,TGTGCCAGCAGCCTCATAGGGGGTGGGCCAGGGGGCGGTCCACCCCTCCACTTT,CASSLIGGGPGGGPPLHF
TRBJ2-3,TRBV2,NA,TRBD2,TGTGCCAGATGCGGGGGGGCGATCACAGATACGCAGTATTTT,CARCGGAITDTQYF
TRBJ1-1,TRBV9,NA,TRBD1,TGTGCCAGCAGCGTCGCCTACAGGGGCACTGAAGCTTTCTTT,CASSVAYRGTEAFF
TRBJ2-7,TRBV5-1,NA,NA,TGCGCCAGCAGCGCCCGACGGGACTCCTACGAGCAGTACTTC,CASSARRDSYEQYF
TRBJ2-7,TRBV9,NA,TRBD1,TGTGCCAGCAGCCGGGACAGGTCCTACGAGCAGTACTTC,CASSRDRSYEQYF
TRBJ2-2,TRBV9,NA,NA,TGTGCCAGCTGGAGGGGGACAGACACCGGGGAGCTGTTTTTT,CASWRGTDTGELFF
TRBJ2-7,TRBV7-9,NA,TRBD2,TGTGCCAGCAGCTCAAGACTAGCGGGAACGGGGGAGCAGTACTTC,CASSSRLAGTGEQYF
TRBJ2-7,TRBV7-2,NA,NA,TGTGCCAGCAGCTCGCATGGGACATCGTACGAGCAGTACTTC,CASSSHGTSYEQYF
TRBJ1-5,TRBV7-9,few,NA,TGTGCCAGCAGCTTAAGCCAGGGACATAGCAATCAGCCCCAGCATTTT,CASSLSQGHSNQPQHF
TRBJ2-1,TRBV5-4,few,NA,TGTGCCAGCAGCCACGTCACGTACCTCCTCAGCTCCTACAATGAGCAGTTCTTC,CASSHVTYLLSSYNEQFF
TRBJ2-5,TRBV28,few,NA,TGTGCCAGCAGTATAAATCAAGAGACCCAGTACTTC,CASSINQETQYF
TRBJ2-7,TRBV10-3,few,TRBD2,TGTGCCATCAGTGGGACCGGGACTAGCGGGGGTGGAGGGGAGCAGTACTTC,CAISGTGTSGGGGEQYF
TRBJ1-4,TRBV19,NA,NA,TGTGCCAGTAGTAACAGCAAGAATGAAAAACTGTTTTTT,CASSNSKNEKLFF
TRBJ2-3,TRBV7-6,few,NA,TGTGCCAGCAGCCGTGGCCCGGGGGATACGCAGTATTTT,CASSRGPGDTQYF
TRBJ2-6,TRBV7-3,few,TRBD1,TGTGCCAGCAGCCAAGACAGGGGGCGATTTCCCTCTGGGGCCAACGTCCTGACTTTC,CASSQDRGRFPSGANVLTF
TRBJ2-1,TRBV5-1,NA,NA,TGCGCCAGCACCCGCCTCTCGGGGGAGAACAATGAGCAGTTCTTC,CASTRLSGENNEQFF
TRBJ1-5,TRBV7-9,NA,NA,TGTTCCAGCAGCTCCGAATCGGGGGGGAGCAATCAGCCCCAGCATTTT,CSSSSESGGSNQPQHF
TRBJ1-5,TRBV9,NA,TRBD1,TGTGCCAGCAGCGCTGGGACAGGGGGGGAGCCCCAGCATTTT,CASSAGTGGEPQHF
TRBJ2-7,TRBV4-1,NA,NA,TGCGCCAGCAGCCCCACACTAGATTCGGTCGAGCAGTACTTC,CASSPTLDSVEQYF
TRBJ2-3,TRBV27,NA,TRBD2,TGTGCCAGCAGTTTCCAAGCGGGAAGCACAGATACGCAGTATTTT,CASSFQAGSTDTQYF
TRBJ2-7,TRBV29-1,NA,NA,TGCAGCGGTCCAGCGGGCGCGGTCCACGAGCAGTACTTC,CSGPAGAVHEQYF
TRBJ1-1,TRBV9,NA,TRBD1,TGTGCCAGCTGCCCTACAGGGGGCTCGTCAGCTTTCTTT,CASCPTGGSSAFF
TRBJ2-6,TRBV28,NA,NA,TGTGCCACCTCCCGGGAGATCGGGGCCAACGTCCTGACTTTC,CATSREIGANVLTF
TRBJ1-2,TRBV10-3,NA,TRBD1,TGTGCCATCAGTGAGTCGCGGACAGGGGGAGCCTATGGCTACACCTTC,CAISESRTGGAYGYTF
TRBJ1-6,TRBV7-2,once,NA,TGTGCCAGCAGCCCATACTGGACAGTGAATTCACCCCTCCACTTT,CASSPYWTVNSPLHF
TRBJ2-7,TRBV7-8,NA,NA,TGTGCCAGCAGCTTATCTTATAGCGGTGGCCATGGGGAGCAGTACTTC,CASSLSYSGGHGEQYF
TRBJ1-1,TRBV29-1,NA,NA,TGCAGCGTGGGGATTACAAGGACAACTTTCTTT,CSVGITRTTFF
TRBJ1-5,TRBV2,NA,NA,TGTGCCAGCAGCGTGACCAGGGGTGGCAATCAGCCCCAGCATTTT,CASSVTRGGNQPQHF
TRBJ2-3,TRBV7-6,NA,TRBD2,TGTGCCAGCAGCCACCGCAGCGGGACTCTGCAAGATACGCAGTATTTT,CASSHRSGTLQDTQYF
TRBJ2-1,TRBV4-2,few,TRBD2,TGTGCCAGCAGCCAGACTAGCGGCTCCTACAATGAGCAGTTCTTC,CASSQTSGSYNEQFF
TRBJ2-5,TRBV9,NA,TRBD2,TGTGCCAGCAGCCCCGGGGCTAGCGGGTATGAGGGAGTGGGGCAAGAGACCCAGTACTTC,CASSPGASGYEGVGQETQYF
TRBJ2-1,TRBV2,NA,NA,TGTGCCAAGGAGGTCACTATCGGCGATTCGGGTGAGCAGTTCTTC,CAKEVTIGDSGEQFF
TRBJ2-7,TRBV30,NA,TRBD2,TGTGCCTGGAGTAGAGGAACTAGCGGCGCCTACGAGCAGTACTTC,CAWSRGTSGAYEQYF
TRBJ1-1,TRBV28,few,NA,TGTGCCAGCAAGACAGTGACCACTGAAGCTTTCTTT,CASKTVTTEAFF
TRBJ2-5,TRBV4-1,NA,TRBD1,TGCGCCAGCAGCCAACCGGGACAGGTTGGGGAGACCCAGTACTTC,CASSQPGQVGETQYF
TRBJ2-6,TRBV19,few,NA,TGTGCCAGTAGTCCCCAGACTGGGGCCAACGTCCTGACTTTC,CASSPQTGANVLTF
TRBJ2-1,TRBV2,few,TRBD2,TGTGCCAGCAGGGGTCGGGCTAGCGGGCAAAATGAGCAGTTCTTC,CASRGRASGQNEQFF
TRBJ2-3,TRBV7-8,once,NA,TGTGCCAGCAGCTCAGCGGGCCTTAGCACAGATACGCAGTATTTT,CASSSAGLSTDTQYF
TRBJ1-1,TRBV11-3,NA,NA,TGTGCCAGCAGCAAGGGACAGAACACTGAAGCTTTCTTT,CASSKGQNTEAFF
TRBJ2-6,TRBV5-1,NA,TRBD1,TGCGCCAGCAGCTCGTTGGTGGGCAGGGGGTCTGGGGCCAACGTCCTGACTTTC,CASSSLVGRGSGANVLTF
TRBJ2-1,TRBV6-4,NA,NA,TGTGCCAGCAGTGACTCGGGGACAAACAATGAGCAGTTCTTC,CASSDSGTNNEQFF